The 6 T cell receptor beta chains in this list originate from one sample, sequenced in a study of blood T cell repertoires in COVID-19. The protocol was immunoSEQ multiplex PCR, while the TCRdb copy is restricted to in-frame clones and leaves out a portion. Of about half a million clones in the sample, roughly 89% were seen once. Sequencing used peripheral blood. The receptors stem from a man aged 18 to 30 with COVID-19, enrolled during active disease.

DNA of the CDR3: TGTGCCAGCAGTCGGGGACAGAGCTCTGGAAACACCATATATTTT. It yields the protein CASSRGQSSGNTIYF. The chain joins TRBV7-9 to TRBJ1-3; 7 positions match TRBD1. Germline CDR1 reads SEHNR; CDR2 reads FQNEAQ (reference sequence). The trim removed 6 bases at V and 0 bases at J, leaving 5 bases unmatched. The CDR3 has 15 amino acids.

The CDR3 reads CASSYYSSTDTQYF. The CDR3 region has the DNA TGTGCCAGCAGTTACTACTCGAGCACAGATACGCAGTATTTT. The chain uses TRBV27 and TRBJ2-3; D gene uncertain. The CDR3 length is 14 residues. V was clipped by 4 bases and J by 0 bases, with 8 bases between them. Germline CDR1 and CDR2: MNHEY and SMNVEV (reference sequence).

The chain employs TRBV2 and TRBJ2-7; no firm D call. CDR1 is SNHLY and CDR2 is FYNNEI in the germline V gene. V was clipped by 4 bases and J by 1 base, with 17 bases between them. The CDR3 is made up of 16 amino acids. As DNA, the CDR3 is TGTGCCAGCAGTGCGGATAGCACCCGAGGATCCTACGAGCAGTACTTC. Its protein is CASSADSTRGSYEQYF.

This chain links TRBV5-1 with TRBJ2-1, with a weak D call TRBD1 (5 bases). CDR1 SGHRS and CDR2 YFSETQ come from the germline V gene. The length of the CDR3 is 14 residues. V was shortened by 5 bases and J by 3 bases, with 12 bases between the two germline ends. The CDR3, as DNA: TGCGCCAGCAGAACCACGACAGACTACAATGAGCAGTTCTTC. This codes for CASRTTTDYNEQFF.

In its sample, this clone was seen once. The chain has TRBV27 and TRBJ2-7; D is perhaps TRBD1 (5 bases). The CDR3 loop spans 16 amino acids. With 3 bases removed from V and 2 bases from J, the gap between germline ends came to 17 bases. Germline loops: CDR1 MNHEY, CDR2 SMNVEV (reference sequence). DNA of the CDR3: TGTGCCAGCAGTTTTGGGGCTAAACAGGTGGCCTACGAGCAGTACTTC. This sequence encodes CASSFGAKQVAYEQYF.

J is TRBJ2-3 and V is TRBV24-1; D is ambiguous. The CDR3 totals 12 residues. Trimming cost V 3 bases and J 6 bases, with 6 bases left between them. CDR1 and CDR2 from the germline V gene are KGHDR and SFDVKD. The CDR3, as DNA: TGTGCCACCAGTGATACCCGGGATACGCAGTATTTT. Its translation: CATSDTRDTQYF.